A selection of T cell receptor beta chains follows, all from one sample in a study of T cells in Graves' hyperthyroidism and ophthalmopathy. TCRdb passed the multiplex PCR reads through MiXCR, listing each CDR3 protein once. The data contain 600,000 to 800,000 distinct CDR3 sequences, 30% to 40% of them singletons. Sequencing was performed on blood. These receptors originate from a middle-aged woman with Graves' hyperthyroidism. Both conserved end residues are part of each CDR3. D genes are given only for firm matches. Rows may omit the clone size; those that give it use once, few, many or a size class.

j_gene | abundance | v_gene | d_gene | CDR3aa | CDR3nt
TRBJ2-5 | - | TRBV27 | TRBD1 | CASSSIYRGETQYF | TGTGCCAGCAGTTCTATTTACAGGGGAGAGACCCAGTACTTC
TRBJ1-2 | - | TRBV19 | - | CASSDHRDTENYGYTF | TGTGCCAGTAGTGACCACCGGGACACCGAAAACTATGGCTACACCTTC
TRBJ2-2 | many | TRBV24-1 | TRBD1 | CATSNQGAIFTGELFF | TGTGCCACCAGCAACCAGGGGGCTATCTTCACCGGGGAGCTGTTTTTT
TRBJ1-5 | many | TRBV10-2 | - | CASSEGQVNQPQHF | TGCGCCAGCAGTGAGGGGCAGGTCAATCAGCCCCAGCATTTT
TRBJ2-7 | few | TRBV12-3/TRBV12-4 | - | CASSFGPDRGEQYF | TGTGCCAGCAGTTTTGGCCCGGACCGGGGCGAGCAGTACTTC
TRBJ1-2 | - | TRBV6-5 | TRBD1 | CASRDGQGRHHGYTF | TGTGCCAGCAGGGACGGACAGGGGCGACACCATGGCTACACCTTC
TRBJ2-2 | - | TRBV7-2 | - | CASSPYHGELFF | TGTGCCAGCAGCCCCTATCACGGGGAGCTGTTTTTT
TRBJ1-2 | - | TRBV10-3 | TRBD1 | CAISEGDRDYGYTF | TGTGCCATCAGTGAGGGTGACAGGGACTATGGCTACACCTTC
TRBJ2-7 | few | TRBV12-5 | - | CASGETSSYEQYF | TGTGCTAGTGGAGAAACTTCCTCCTACGAGCAGTACTTC
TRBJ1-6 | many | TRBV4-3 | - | CASSLLVSSYNSPLHF | TGCGCCAGCAGCCTTCTAGTAAGCTCCTATAATTCACCCCTCCACTTT
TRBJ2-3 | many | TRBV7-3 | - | CASSLTGPGTDTQYF | TGTGCCAGCAGCTTAACGGGGCCAGGCACAGATACGCAGTATTTT
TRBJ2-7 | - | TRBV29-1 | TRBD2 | CSVGTSGYEQYF | TGCAGCGTGGGGACTAGCGGCTACGAGCAGTACTTC
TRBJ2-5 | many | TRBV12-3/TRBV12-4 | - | CASSFPGQTQYF | TGTGCCAGCAGTTTCCCTGGGCAGACCCAGTACTTC
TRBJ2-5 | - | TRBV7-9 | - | CASSPIGGQETQYF | TGTGCCAGCAGCCCCATAGGGGGCCAAGAGACCCAGTACTTC
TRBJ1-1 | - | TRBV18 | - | CASSRITGSDTEAFF | TGTGCCAGCTCACGAATTACAGGGTCTGACACTGAAGCTTTCTTT
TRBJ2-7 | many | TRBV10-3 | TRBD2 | CAINRSGSGSYEQYF | TGTGCCATCAACAGGAGCGGGAGTGGGTCCTACGAGCAGTACTTC
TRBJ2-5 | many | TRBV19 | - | CASQQVGGWETQYF | TGTGCCAGTCAGCAAGTAGGGGGGTGGGAGACCCAGTACTTC
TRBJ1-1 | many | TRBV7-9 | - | CASSLRAANTEAFF | TGTGCCAGCAGCTTAAGGGCGGCGAACACTGAAGCTTTCTTT
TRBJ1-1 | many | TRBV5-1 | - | CASSQMNTEAFF | TGTGCCAGCAGTCAGATGAACACTGAAGCTTTCTTT
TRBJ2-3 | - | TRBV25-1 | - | CASSRGVADTQYF | TGTGCCAGCAGTAGGGGCGTGGCAGATACGCAGTATTTT
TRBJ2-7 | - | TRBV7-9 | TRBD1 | CASSLSQGRIEQYF | TGTGCCAGCAGCTTATCACAGGGGAGAATCGAGCAGTACTTC
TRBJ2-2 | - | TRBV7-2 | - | CASSSDLSFTGELFF | TGTGCCAGCTCATCGGACCTCTCATTCACCGGGGAGCTGTTTTTT
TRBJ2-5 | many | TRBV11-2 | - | CASSRTPWGLEGTQYF | TGTGCCAGCAGCAGGACCCCTTGGGGACTTGAGGGGACCCAGTACTTC
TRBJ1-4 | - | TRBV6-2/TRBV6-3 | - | CASSLQDGTTNEKLFF | TGTGCCAGCAGTCTACAGGACGGGACAACTAATGAAAAACTGTTTTTT
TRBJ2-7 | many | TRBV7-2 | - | CASSSTPQLYEQYF | TGTGCCAGCAGCTCAACTCCACAGCTCTACGAGCAGTACTTC
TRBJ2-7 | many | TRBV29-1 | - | CSVVLAHYEQYF | TGCAGCGTCGTACTAGCCCACTACGAGCAGTACTTC
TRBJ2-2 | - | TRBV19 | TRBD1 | CASSMTGGTGELFF | TGTGCCAGTAGTATGACAGGGGGCACCGGGGAGCTGTTTTTT
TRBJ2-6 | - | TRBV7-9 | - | CASSFPGSSGANVLTF | TGTGCCAGCAGCTTCCCGGGGAGTTCTGGGGCCAACGTCCTGACTTTC
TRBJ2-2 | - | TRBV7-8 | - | CASSGVMGNGELFF | TGTGCCAGCAGCGGGGTGATGGGGAACGGGGAGCTGTTTTTT
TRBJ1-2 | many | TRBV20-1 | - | CSARDGAPIGYGYTF | TGCAGTGCTAGAGATGGGGCCCCCATTGGTTATGGCTACACCTTC
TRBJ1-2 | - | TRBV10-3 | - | CASSFTQYLGYTF | TGTGCCAGCAGCTTTACACAGTACCTTGGCTACACCTTC
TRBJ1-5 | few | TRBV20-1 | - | CSARGGGAEVNQPQHF | TGCAGTGCTAGAGGCGGCGGTGCTGAAGTCAATCAGCCCCAGCATTTT
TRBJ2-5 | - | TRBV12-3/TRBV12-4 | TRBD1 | CASGRTGGETQYF | TGTGCTAGTGGTCGGACAGGGGGAGAGACCCAGTACTTC
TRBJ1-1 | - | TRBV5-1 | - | CASTEWGLTEAFF | TGCGCCAGCACTGAATGGGGGCTGACTGAAGCTTTCTTT
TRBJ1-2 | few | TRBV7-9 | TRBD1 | CASSRSSGQLVYGYTF | TGTGCCAGCAGCCGTTCCTCGGGACAGCTCGTATATGGCTACACCTTC
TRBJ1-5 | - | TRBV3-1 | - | CASSQASGLRGPQHF | TGTGCCAGCAGCCAAGCATCGGGGTTACGCGGGCCCCAGCATTTT
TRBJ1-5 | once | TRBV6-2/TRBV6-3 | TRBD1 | CASRWTGVGQPQHF | TGTGCCAGCAGGTGGACAGGGGTTGGGCAGCCCCAGCATTTT
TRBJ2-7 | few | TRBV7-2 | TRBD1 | CASSPWDRGLEQYF | TGTGCCAGCTCACCATGGGACAGGGGCCTCGAGCAGTACTTC
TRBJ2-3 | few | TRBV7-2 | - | CASSLSVTDTQYF | TGTGCCAGCAGCTTGTCAGTCACAGATACGCAGTATTTT
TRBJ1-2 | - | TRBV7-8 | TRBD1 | CASSSPSPGTGEGYVYGYTF | TGTGCCAGCAGCTCTCCCTCCCCCGGGACAGGGGAGGGGTATGTCTATGGCTACACCTTC
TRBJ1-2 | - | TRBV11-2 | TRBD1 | CASRTGGNYGYTF | TGTGCCAGTCGGACAGGGGGCAACTATGGCTACACCTTC
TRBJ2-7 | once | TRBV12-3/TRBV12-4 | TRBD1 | CASSNRDREGVYEQYF | TGTGCCAGCAGTAACCGGGACAGGGAGGGAGTCTACGAGCAGTACTTC
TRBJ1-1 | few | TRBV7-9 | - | CASSHAGNPNTEAFF | TGTGCCAGCAGCCACGCCGGGAACCCGAACACTGAAGCTTTCTTT
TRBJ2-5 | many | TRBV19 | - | CASSGSLGHQETQYF | TGTGCCAGTAGCGGATCTCTAGGGCACCAAGAGACCCAGTACTTC
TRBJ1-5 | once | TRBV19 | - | CASNRGDQPQHF | TGTGCCAGTAACCGGGGAGACCAGCCCCAGCATTTT
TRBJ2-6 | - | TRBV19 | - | CASSIVGSTFSGANVLTF | TGTGCCAGTAGTATAGTGGGGTCGACCTTCTCTGGGGCCAACGTCCTGACTTTC
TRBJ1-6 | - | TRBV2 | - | CASSDRGSDSPLHF | TGTGCCAGCAGTGACAGGGGTAGCGATTCACCCCTCCACTTT
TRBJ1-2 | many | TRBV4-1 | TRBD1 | CASSLLDRGSYGYTF | TGCGCCAGCAGCCTATTAGACAGGGGGAGCTATGGCTACACCTTC
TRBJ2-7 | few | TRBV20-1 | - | CSASGTVSYEQYF | TGCAGTGCTTCCGGGACCGTCTCCTACGAGCAGTACTTC
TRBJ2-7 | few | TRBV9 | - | CASSVVGRYEQYF | TGTGCCAGCAGCGTAGTAGGCCGCTACGAGCAGTACTTC
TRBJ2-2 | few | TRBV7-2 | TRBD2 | CASSLVRGGRGTGELFF | TGTGCCAGCAGCCTAGTCCGGGGGGGCCGTGGCACCGGGGAGCTGTTTTTT